A selection of T cell receptor beta chains follows, all from one sample in a study of post-analysis software for immune sequencing data. TCRdb recomputed calls from the PCR reads with MiXCR, one row per CDR3 protein. The repertoire holds just over 250,000 distinct CDR3 sequences, with 36% as singletons. Material: blood. The receptors derive from a girl aged 5-17 years with multiple sclerosis. Both conserved end residues are part of each CDR3. The order of the fields is V gene, J gene, clone size, D gene, CDR3 protein, CDR3 DNA. A D gene is named only where the DNA matches it firmly. Expanded clones get a size class; other rows say once, few or many, or leave the size out.

>TRBV7-3|TRBJ2-3|-|-
CASSPDLTSTDTQYF
TGTGCCAGCAGCCCAGACCTCACTAGCACAGATACGCAGTATTTT
>TRBV27|TRBJ2-7|once|-
CASWDSQSSYEQYF
TGTGCCAGTTGGGACTCTCAGAGCTCCTACGAGCAGTACTTC
>TRBV29-1|TRBJ2-1|many|TRBD1
CSVVAQGASPYNEQFF
TGCAGCGTTGTTGCGCAGGGGGCATCTCCCTACAATGAGCAGTTCTTC
>TRBV4-2|TRBJ2-6|many|-
CASSQDRRDMNSGANVLTF
TGTGCCAGCAGCCAAGATCGGAGGGACATGAACTCTGGGGCCAACGTCCTGACTTTC
>TRBV12-3/TRBV12-4|TRBJ1-5|many|-
CASSQQGGNQPQHF
TGTGCCAGCAGTCAACAGGGTGGTAATCAGCCCCAGCATTTT
>TRBV5-1|TRBJ2-1|many|-
CASSLERGEQFF
TGCGCCAGCAGCTTGGAAAGGGGGGAGCAGTTCTTC
>TRBV24-1|TRBJ2-3|-|-
CATRETSTDTQYF
TGTGCCACCAGGGAGACCAGCACAGATACGCAGTATTTT
>TRBV5-1|TRBJ2-2|few|-
CASSELAEGTGELFF
TGCGCCAGCAGTGAACTAGCCGAGGGGACCGGGGAGCTGTTTTTT
>TRBV25-1|TRBJ1-4|many|-
CASSESRVDEKLFF
TGTGCCAGCAGTGAAAGCAGGGTGGATGAAAAACTGTTTTTT
>TRBV24-1|TRBJ1-5|many|-
CATSDLSNQPQHF
TGTGCCACCAGTGACCTAAGCAATCAGCCCCAGCATTTT
>TRBV30|TRBJ2-1|-|TRBD2
CAWSQREGPGDEQFF
TGTGCCTGGAGCCAGCGGGAGGGCCCTGGAGATGAGCAGTTCTTC
>TRBV12-3/TRBV12-4|TRBJ2-3|many|TRBD2
CASSSWTSGWGTDTQYF
TGTGCCAGCAGTTCGTGGACTAGCGGGTGGGGCACAGATACGCAGTATTTT
>TRBV5-1|TRBJ2-3|many|-
CASTDYSDTQYF
TGCGCCAGCACGGACTATTCAGATACGCAGTATTTT
>TRBV7-2|TRBJ2-1|many|TRBD2
CASSFFSSGTYNEQFF
TGTGCCAGCAGCTTCTTTTCCAGCGGGACCTACAATGAGCAGTTCTTC
>TRBV7-2|TRBJ2-5|-|-
CASSLGGIETQYF
TGTGCCAGCAGCTTAGGAGGGATAGAGACCCAGTACTTC
>TRBV20-1|TRBJ2-7|-|-
CSVNSGLRTNYEQYF
TGCAGTGTTAACAGCGGGCTGCGAACCAACTACGAGCAGTACTTC
>TRBV12-3/TRBV12-4|TRBJ2-7|-|TRBD2
CASSFWQIPIAGVRTYEQYF
TGTGCCAGCAGTTTCTGGCAGATACCAATAGCGGGAGTAAGAACCTACGAGCAGTACTTC